This paragraph covers one T cell receptor beta chain sequence. Using immunoSEQ multiplex PCR, the repertoire was profiled, and TCRdb retains in-frame clones only, with some absent. The repertoire holds approximately 100,000 clones, with 80% to 90% as singletons. The source of the sample is a study of blood T cell repertoires in COVID-19. Study in general: Samples came from the United States, Italy and Spain, spanning acute and convalescent COVID-19. The cDNA or gDNA used as material had been derived from T cells, B-cell-depleted T cells, or PBMCs.

The CDR3 length is 15 residues. Trimming removed 6 bases from V and 5 bases from J; junction bases left unmatched: 10. CDR1 is MDHEN, CDR2 SYDVKM, per germline. This chain links TRBV28 with TRBJ2-5; 9 bases are shared with TRBD1. Sequencing was performed on PBMCs or T cells enriched from blood (not recorded which). This receptor was identified in a woman aged 50 to 65 who had recovered from COVID-19. The CDR3 sequence is CASSPLGQGRETQYF. CDR3 sequence (DNA): TGTGCCAGCAGCCCGCTGGGACAGGGCAGGGAGACCCAGTACTTC.